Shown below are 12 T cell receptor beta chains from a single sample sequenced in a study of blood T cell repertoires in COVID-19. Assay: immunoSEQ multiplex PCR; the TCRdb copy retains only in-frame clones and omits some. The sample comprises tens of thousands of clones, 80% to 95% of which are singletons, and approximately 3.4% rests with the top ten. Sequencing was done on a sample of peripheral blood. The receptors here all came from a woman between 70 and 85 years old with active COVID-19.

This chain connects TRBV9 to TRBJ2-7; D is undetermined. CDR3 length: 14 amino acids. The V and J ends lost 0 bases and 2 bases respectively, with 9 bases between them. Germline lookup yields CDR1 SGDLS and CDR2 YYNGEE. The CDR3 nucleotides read TGTGCCAGCAGCGTAGGGGCAGAGACCTACGAGCAGTACTTC. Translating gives CASSVGAETYEQYF.

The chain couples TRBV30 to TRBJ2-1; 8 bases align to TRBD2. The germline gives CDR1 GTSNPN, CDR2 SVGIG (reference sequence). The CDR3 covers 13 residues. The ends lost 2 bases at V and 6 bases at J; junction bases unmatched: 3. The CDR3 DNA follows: TGTGCCTGGAGTTGGACTAGCTCCAATGAGCAGTTCTTC. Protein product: CAWSWTSSNEQFF.

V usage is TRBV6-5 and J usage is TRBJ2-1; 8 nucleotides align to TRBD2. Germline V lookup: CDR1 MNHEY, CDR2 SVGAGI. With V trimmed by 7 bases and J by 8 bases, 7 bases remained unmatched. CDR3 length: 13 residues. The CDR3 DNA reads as TGTGCCAGCAATGCGGGAGGAGGGGATGAGCAGTTCTTC. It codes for CASNAGGGDEQFF.

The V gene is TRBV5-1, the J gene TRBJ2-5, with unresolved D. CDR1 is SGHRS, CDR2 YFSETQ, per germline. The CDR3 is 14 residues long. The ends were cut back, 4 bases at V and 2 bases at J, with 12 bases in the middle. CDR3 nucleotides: TGCGCCAGCAGCCCGCAGGATGGACAAGAGACCCAGTACTTC. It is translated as CASSPQDGQETQYF.

This CDR3 is CASSSPPSGTYNEQFF. As DNA, the CDR3 is TGTGCCAGCAGTTCGCCTCCTAGCGGGACCTACAATGAGCAGTTCTTC. This sequence joins TRBV28 and TRBJ2-1; 9 nucleotides agree with TRBD2. This CDR3 comprises 16 residues. CDR1 MDHEN and CDR2 SYDVKM come from the germline V gene. Unmatched junction bases numbered 6, after V lost 4 bases and J lost 2 bases. Full variable domain (remainder filled in from reference TRBV28 and TRBJ2-1): DVKVTQSSRYLVKRTGEKVFLECVQDMDHENMFWYRQDPGLGLRLIYFSYDVKMKEKGDIPEGYSVSREKKERFSLILESASTNQTSMYLCASSSPPSGTYNEQFFGPGTRLTVL.

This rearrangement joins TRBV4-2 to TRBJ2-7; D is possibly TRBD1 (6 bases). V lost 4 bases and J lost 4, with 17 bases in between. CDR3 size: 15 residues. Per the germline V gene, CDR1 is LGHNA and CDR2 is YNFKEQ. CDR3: CASSPLTGTGYEQYF. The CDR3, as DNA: TGTGCCAGCAGCCCGCTTACAGGGACCGGGTACGAGCAGTACTTC.

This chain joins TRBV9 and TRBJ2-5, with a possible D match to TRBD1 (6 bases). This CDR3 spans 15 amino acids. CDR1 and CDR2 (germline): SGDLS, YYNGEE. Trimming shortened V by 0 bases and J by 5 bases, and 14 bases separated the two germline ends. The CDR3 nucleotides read TGTGCCAGCAGCGTAGCGGGGACAAGCTCGGAGACCCAGTACTTC. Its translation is CASSVAGTSSETQYF.

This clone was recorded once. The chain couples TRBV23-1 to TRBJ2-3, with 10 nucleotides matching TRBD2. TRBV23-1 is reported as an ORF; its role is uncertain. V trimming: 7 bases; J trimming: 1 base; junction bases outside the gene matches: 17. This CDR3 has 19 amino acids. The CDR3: CASKDSGLAGGACTDTQYF. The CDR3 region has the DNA TGCGCCAGCAAAGATTCGGGGTTAGCGGGAGGCGCCTGCACAGATACGCAGTATTTT.

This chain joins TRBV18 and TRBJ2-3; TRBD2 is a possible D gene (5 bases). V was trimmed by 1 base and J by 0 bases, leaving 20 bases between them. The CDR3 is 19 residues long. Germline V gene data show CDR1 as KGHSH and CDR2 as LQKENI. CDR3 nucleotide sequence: TGTGCCAGCTCACCACAGGCGGAGTCGCGGGCGACTAGCACAGATACGCAGTATTTT. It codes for CASSPQAESRATSTDTQYF.

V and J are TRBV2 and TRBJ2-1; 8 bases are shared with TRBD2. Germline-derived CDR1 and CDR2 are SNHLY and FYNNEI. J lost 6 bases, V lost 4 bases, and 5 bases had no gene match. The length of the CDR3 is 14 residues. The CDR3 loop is CASSVTSGTNEQFF. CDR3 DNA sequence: TGTGCCAGCAGTGTTACTAGCGGCACCAATGAGCAGTTCTTC.

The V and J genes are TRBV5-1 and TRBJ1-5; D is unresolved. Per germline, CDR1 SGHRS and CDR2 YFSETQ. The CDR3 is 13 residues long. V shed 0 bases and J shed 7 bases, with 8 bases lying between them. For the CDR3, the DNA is TGCGCCAGCAGCTTGGCCGGGGAACAGCCCCAGCATTTT. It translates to CASSLAGEQPQHF. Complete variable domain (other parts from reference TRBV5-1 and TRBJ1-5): KAGVTQTPRYLIKTRGQQVTLSCSPISGHRSVSWYQQTPGQGLQFLFEYFSETQRNKGNFPGRFSGRQFSNSRSEMNVSTLELGDSALYLCASSLAGEQPQHFGDGTRLSIL.

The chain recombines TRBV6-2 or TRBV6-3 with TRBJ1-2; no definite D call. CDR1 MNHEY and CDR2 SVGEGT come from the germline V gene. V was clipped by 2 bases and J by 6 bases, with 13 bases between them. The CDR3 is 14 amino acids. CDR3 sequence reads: CASSYGIAVDGYTF. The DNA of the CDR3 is TGTGCCAGCAGTTACGGCATAGCGGTGGATGGCTACACCTTC.